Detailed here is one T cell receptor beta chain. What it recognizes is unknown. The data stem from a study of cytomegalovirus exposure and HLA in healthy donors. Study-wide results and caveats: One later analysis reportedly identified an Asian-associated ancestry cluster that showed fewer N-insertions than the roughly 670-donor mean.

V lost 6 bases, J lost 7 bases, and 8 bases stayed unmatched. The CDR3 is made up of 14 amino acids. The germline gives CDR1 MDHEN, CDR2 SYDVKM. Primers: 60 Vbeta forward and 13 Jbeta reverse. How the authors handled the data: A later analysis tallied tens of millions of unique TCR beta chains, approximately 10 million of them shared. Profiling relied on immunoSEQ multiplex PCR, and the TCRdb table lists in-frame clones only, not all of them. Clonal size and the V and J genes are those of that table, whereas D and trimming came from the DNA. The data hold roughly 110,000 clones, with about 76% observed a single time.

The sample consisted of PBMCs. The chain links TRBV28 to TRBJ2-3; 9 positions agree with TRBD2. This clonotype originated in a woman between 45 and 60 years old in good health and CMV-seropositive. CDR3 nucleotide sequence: TGTGCCAGCAGGCAGGGGACTAGCTTTAATACGCAGTATTTT. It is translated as CASRQGTSFNTQYF. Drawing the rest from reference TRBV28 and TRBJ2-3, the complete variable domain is DVKVTQSSRYLVKRTGEKVFLECVQDMDHENMFWYRQDPGLGLRLIYFSYDVKMKEKGDIPEGYSVSREKKERFSLILESASTNQTSMYLCASRQGTSFNTQYFGPGTRLTVL.